This section outlines one TCR beta chain sequence together with its context. The target antigen is unknown. This sample stems from a study of cytotoxic CD8 clonotypes in ibrutinib-treated CLL. Findings of the study overall: Researchers report that baseline clonality outpaced age-matched healthy donors and tracked circulating CD8+ T-cell counts.

V lost 2 bases to trimming and J lost 2 bases, with 13 bases between them. Germline V CDR1 and CDR2: SGHTA, FQGNSA. The CDR3 spans 16 residues. Clones were sequenced by immunoSEQ multiplex PCR, and TCRdb holds only the in-frame ones, with some missing. The data contain 300,000 to 400,000 clones, 67% of them seen just once; the ten biggest clones take up roughly 6.3%. Source: PBMCs, taken after 36 months of ibrutinib treatment. The receptor comes from a human donor with chronic lymphocytic leukemia. The chain has TRBV7-2 and TRBJ1-3; TRBD1 might be the D (6 bases). The CDR3 coding sequence is TGTGCCAGCAGCTTAACCCAGGGGATTCCTGGAAACACCATATATTTT. This translates into CASSLTQGIPGNTIYF.